The source of this T cell receptor (beta chain) is a study of blood T cell repertoires in COVID-19. Study overall: COVID-19 samples from acute and convalescent phases originated in the United States, Italy and Spain. PBMCs, B-cell-depleted T cells, or T cells provided the cDNA or gDNA that made up the material.

Some clones are missing from TCRdb's copy, which holds only in-frame ones; the method was immunoSEQ multiplex PCR. The table lists about 84,000 clones, around 82% of them singletons, with 30% to 45% in the top ten. The sample was peripheral blood. The clonotype was recovered from an older man with active or convalescent COVID-19.

CDR3 DNA sequence: TGTGCCAGCCTTATGAACACTGAAGCTTTCTTT. Its protein product is CASLMNTEAFF. V is TRBV2 and J is TRBJ1-1; D gene unclear. CDR3 length equals 11 residues. Per the germline V gene, CDR1 is SNHLY and CDR2 is FYNNEI. V was clipped by 8 bases and J by 0 bases, with 4 bases between them. Full variable domain (remainder filled in from reference TRBV2 and TRBJ1-1): EPEVTQTPSHQVTQMGQEVILRCVPISNHLYFYWYRQILGQKVEFLVSFYNNEISEKSEIFDDQFSVERPDGSNFTLKIRSTKLEDSAMYFCASLMNTEAFFGQGTRLTVV.